This TCR beta chain was identified during a study of blood T cell repertoires in COVID-19. Study at large: In each case, the material was cDNA or gDNA derived from T cells, B-cell-depleted T cells, or PBMCs.

Original data processing: Amplification with reference gene primers provided the estimates of nucleated cell counts. The protocol was immunoSEQ multiplex PCR, while the TCRdb copy is restricted to in-frame clones and leaves out a portion. V and J calls and clone size follow that table, whereas D and trimming were derived from the DNA. The sample lists around 150,000 clones; approximately 92% were seen once. CDR1 is MNHEY, CDR2 SMNVEV, per germline (reference sequence). Trimming at V came to 5 bases and at J to 2 bases, leaving 9 bases not matched to a gene. This CDR3 spans 16 amino acids. The TCR comes from a man in his thirties or forties with COVID-19, enrolled during active disease. The genes are TRBV27 and TRBJ1-2, with 9 positions matching TRBD1. Specimen: peripheral blood. CDR3 DNA: TGTGCCAGCAGTACTACCGGGACAGGGAGCAACTATGGCTACACCTTC. Translating gives CASSTTGTGSNYGYTF.